The 2 T cell receptor beta chains reported below all come from one sample, sequenced in a study of blood T cell repertoires in COVID-19 (dated by TCRdb to between 2020 and 2021). The library was built by means of the immunoSEQ multiplex PCR assay. The table comes from immuneACCESS by way of TCRdb, which keeps in-frame sequences with V and J called. Part of the clones is missing from these tables; in studies checked, under half for an unresolved V gene and the rest for unknown reasons. This sample gives about 70,000 clones in total; 70% to 75% of them show up just once. The ten top clones hold less than 40% of the sample. The sample taken for sequencing was peripheral blood. All receptors derive from a woman in her sixties or seventies with acute or convalescent COVID-19.

The rearrangement joins TRBV3-1 (or the pseudogene TRBV3-2) to TRBJ1-3, with 7 bases aligning to TRBD1. The CDR3 runs to 14 residues. Germline V CDR1 and CDR2: LGHDT, YNNKEL (reference sequence). The ends lost 6 bases at V and 8 bases at J; junction bases unmatched: 10. CDR3 region: CASSPDRVAYTIYF. For the CDR3, the DNA is TGTGCCAGCAGTCCAGACAGGGTTGCATACACCATATATTTT.

This clone was seen a single time. The gene calls are TRBV27 and TRBJ2-7, with a possible D match to TRBD1 (5 bases). The CDR3 is made up of 14 amino acids. Trimming removed 2 bases at V and 2 bases at J, with 10 bases between. Germline loops: CDR1 MNHEY, CDR2 SMNVEV (reference sequence). CDR3 coding DNA: TGTGCCAGCAGTTTACTCCAGGGTCCCTACGAGCAGTACTTC. This sequence encodes CASSLLQGPYEQYF.